This TCR beta chain was sequenced in a study of blood T cells in healthy people across ages. Together with a sample-barcoded 5' primer, a J-beta primer mix was included in a second PCR lasting about 7 to 11 cycles. TCRdb independently ran MiXCR on the 5' RACE reads; one entry per CDR3 protein. This sample has roughly 680,000 distinct CDR3 sequences, with roughly half found just once. This CDR3 region has 14 residues. Trimming shortened V by 3 bases and J by 4 bases, and 16 bases separated the two germline ends. Germline CDR1 and CDR2: DFQATT and SNEGSKA (reference sequence). Ten or more counts support this clonotype.

Sequencing was performed on blood. The chain links TRBV20-1 to TRBJ2-7; D tentatively reads TRBD1 or TRBD2 (7 bases each). This clonotype was sampled from a woman over 75 in good health. The CDR3 sequence is CSARGGTALYEQYF. The CDR3 region has the DNA TGCAGTGCTAGGGGGGGGACAGCCTTATACGAGCAGTACTTC.